This T cell receptor beta chain was captured in a study of T cells after posttransplantation cyclophosphamide. Germline assignment: CDR1 SEHNR and CDR2 FQNEAQ (reference sequence). This CDR3 has 14 residues. Trimming shortened V by 4 bases and J by 4 bases, and 13 bases separated the two germline ends. Sequencing was performed with immunoSEQ multiplex PCR; in TCRdb, only in-frame clones are kept and a portion is missing. The sample is made up of thousands of clones, none counted only once. Cyclophosphamide on days +3 and +4 followed busulfan-fludarabine conditioning and a marrow graft. In this sample, this clone turned up many times.

Sample: PBMCs, taken after allogeneic stem cell transplant with posttransplant cyclophosphamide. The sequence came from a male patient in his fifties who received an allogeneic stem cell transplant from an unrelated donor, was CMV-positive, and had acute GVHD only. Some T cells may be provided by the graft donor. The V and J genes are TRBV7-9 and TRBJ1-2; D unresolved. CDR3 in DNA: TGTGCCAGCAGCTCGCAACCGGGAGGCTATGGCTACACCTTC. Its translation: CASSSQPGGYGYTF.